This is a list of T cell receptor beta chains from one sample in a study of T-cell reconstitution after alpha-beta-depleted transplantation in children. From the PCR reads, TCRdb called clonotypes with MiXCR, one entry per CDR3 protein. The table records around 500,000 distinct CDR3 sequences, more than 20% of them present only once. The material was PBMCs, mostly from graft donor cells, obtained 360 days after TCRalphabeta/CD19-depleted stem cell transplant. Receptors originate from a boy in the first two years of life who had a stem cell transplant for acute myeloid leukemia, so the T cells may come from the graft donor. Each CDR3 is given with its conserved first and last residue. Fields, in order: V gene, J gene, D gene, clone size, CDR3 protein, CDR3 DNA. D genes are given only for firm matches. Expanded clones get a size class; other rows say once, few or many, or leave the size out.

TRBV6-5	TRBJ2-1	TRBD1	few	CASSPGTGSWSYNEQFF	TGTGCCAGCAGCCCCGGGACAGGGAGTTGGTCCTACAATGAGCAGTTCTTC
TRBV3-1	TRBJ1-1	.	.	CASSPRGQTNTEAFF	TGTGCCAGCAGCCCCCGCGGACAGACGAACACTGAAGCTTTCTTT
TRBV5-1	TRBJ2-3	.	.	CASSTGTFTDTQYF	TGCGCCAGCAGCACCGGGACGTTCACAGATACGCAGTATTTT
TRBV9	TRBJ2-5	.	.	CASSVETNQETQYF	TGTGCCAGCAGCGTAGAGACAAATCAAGAGACCCAGTACTTC
TRBV3-1	TRBJ2-3	.	few	CASSQFASDLDTQYF	TGTGCCAGCAGCCAGTTTGCTTCAGATCTAGATACGCAGTATTTT
TRBV5-6	TRBJ1-1	.	few	CASSRPGLQNTEAFF	TGTGCCAGCAGTCGTCCGGGACTGCAGAACACTGAAGCTTTCTTT
TRBV4-1	TRBJ2-1	.	.	CASSQDTRTPLSHEQFF	TGCGCCAGCAGCCAAGATACCCGGACGCCCCTTTCCCATGAGCAGTTCTTC
TRBV20-1	TRBJ2-7	.	few	CSARDIHEQYF	TGCAGTGCTAGAGATATCCACGAGCAGTACTTC
TRBV18	TRBJ2-5	.	few	CASSPPSQETQYF	TGTGCCAGCTCACCACCGAGCCAAGAGACCCAGTACTTC
TRBV3-1	TRBJ2-5	.	.	CASRHPQETQYF	TGTGCCAGCCGCCACCCCCAAGAGACCCAGTACTTC
TRBV6-1	TRBJ1-2	TRBD1	few	CASSTDRFYGYTF	TGTGCCAGCAGTACGGACAGGTTCTATGGCTACACCTTC
TRBV29-1	TRBJ2-3	TRBD2	many	CSVETPPGGGTDTDTQYF	TGCAGCGTTGAGACTCCTCCGGGCGGGGGGACTGACACAGATACGCAGTATTTT
TRBV24-1	TRBJ2-2	.	.	CATGTGESRGAVFF	.
TRBV6-1	TRBJ2-1	.	.	CASSERQDFDNEQFF	TGTGCCAGCAGTGAGCGTCAGGACTTCGACAATGAGCAGTTCTTC
TRBV20-1	TRBJ1-2	.	many	CSARDGGQINYGYTF	TGCAGTGCTAGAGACGGAGGACAGATTAACTATGGCTACACCTTC
TRBV6-2/TRBV6-3	TRBJ1-1	.	.	CASSYPRRNTEAFF	TGTGCCAGCAGTTACCCCCGGCGGAACACTGAAGCTTTCTTT